This T cell receptor beta chain was identified in a study of T cell changes during pregnancy in multiple sclerosis. Trimming stripped 6 bases from V and 7 bases from J, with 21 bases between. The CDR3 covers 15 residues. Germline V gene sequence: CDR1 SQVTM, CDR2 ANQGSEA. Sequencing used immunoSEQ multiplex PCR; TCRdb keeps in-frame clones, though not all of them. The repertoire holds approximately 90,000 clones, with less than 95% as singletons. The source was peripheral blood, collected before pregnancy. The V call is TRBV29-1, the J call TRBJ2-2; D possibly corresponds to TRBD2 (6 bases). The sequence was obtained from a female donor with multiple sclerosis, enrolled in a pregnancy study. CDR3 nucleotides: TGCAGCGTCTCACAATGGGACTCCCCTGGCGGGGAGCTGTTTTTT. Protein sequence: CSVSQWDSPGGELFF.